A single sample gave rise to the 9 T cell receptor beta chains below, sequenced in a study of blood T cell repertoires in COVID-19. Sequencing was performed with immunoSEQ multiplex PCR; in TCRdb, only in-frame clones are kept and a portion is missing. The sample shows some 350,000 clones, around 87% of them seen only once. Sample: PBMCs or T cells enriched from blood (not recorded which). These receptors came from a woman aged 25 to 45 who had recovered from COVID-19.

V usage is TRBV12-3 or TRBV12-4 and J usage is TRBJ1-5; no clear D. The CDR3 length is 12 residues. The V gene lost 7 bases and the J gene lost 4 bases, with 8 bases spanning the gap. CDR3 region: CASTDGNQPQHF. The DNA for the CDR3 is TGTGCCAGCACCGACGGGAATCAGCCCCAGCATTTT.

The V call is TRBV21-1, the J call TRBJ2-7; the table gives TRBD1 as D, unverified against the DNA. TRBV21-1 is labeled a pseudogene. The CDR3 runs to 15 residues. In nucleotides, the CDR3 is TGTGCCAGCAGCCTAATAAGGACAGGGAGGCACGAGCAGTACTTC. Protein sequence: CASSLIRTGRHEQYF.

The chain has TRBV2 and TRBJ2-1, with a tentative D call TRBD2 (5 bases). The CDR3 runs to 16 residues. Deletions cut 5 bases from V and 2 bases from J, with 16 bases between. Germline CDR1 reads SNHLY; CDR2 reads FYNNEI. The CDR3 sequence is CASSLLWTYAYNEQFF. In DNA, the CDR3 is TGTGCCAGCAGTCTTCTTTGGACTTACGCCTACAATGAGCAGTTCTTC.

The chain links TRBV6-5 to TRBJ2-1; possible D gene TRBD1, 5 bases. V lost 2 bases, J lost 4 bases, and 9 bases lay in between. Germline lookup yields CDR1 MNHEY and CDR2 SVGAGI. The CDR3 contains 14 residues. The CDR3 DNA sequence: TGTGCCAGCAGTTACGGGGCTCCGTACAATGAGCAGTTCTTC. This translates into CASSYGAPYNEQFF.

The V and J genes are TRBV28 and TRBJ1-2; a possible D gene is TRBD1 (5 bases). Per the germline V gene, CDR1 is MDHEN and CDR2 is SYDVKM. This CDR3 is 15 amino acids long. The ends were cut back, 2 bases at V and 4 bases at J, with 14 bases in the middle. The CDR3: CASSLGGGRGYGYTF. CDR3 nucleotides: TGTGCCAGCAGTTTAGGGGGGGGTCGTGGCTATGGCTACACCTTC.

This clone was counted between two and nine times. V is TRBV5-1 and J is TRBJ1-6; D perhaps matches TRBD1 (6 bases). CDR1 and CDR2 from the germline V gene are SGHRS and YFSETQ. The CDR3 covers 18 residues. Trimming removed 4 bases at V and 7 bases at J, with 24 bases between. This CDR3 reads CASSPTPIAGDKNSPLHF. The CDR3 nucleotides read TGCGCCAGCAGCCCAACGCCGATAGCAGGGGACAAGAATTCACCCCTCCACTTT.

This chain connects TRBV19 to TRBJ2-1; D ambiguous. The germline V and J ends were trimmed by 3 bases and 5 bases, with 14 bases remaining between them. The CDR3 loop spans 15 amino acids. Per germline, CDR1 LNHDA and CDR2 SQIVND (reference sequence). This chain's CDR3 is CASSISFASHNEQFF. In nucleotides, the CDR3 is TGTGCCAGTAGTATTTCGTTCGCGAGTCACAATGAGCAGTTCTTC.

The V call is TRBV7-9, the J call TRBJ2-1; D gene ambiguous. The CDR3 sequence is 16 residues long. Germline V gene lookup returns CDR1 SEHNR and CDR2 FQNEAQ (reference sequence). With 1 base removed from V and 2 bases from J, the gap between germline ends came to 12 bases. The CDR3 region has the DNA TGTGCCAGCAGCTTAGGTCCAGCAACTACCTACAATGAGCAGTTCTTC. It is translated as CASSLGPATTYNEQFF.

A few counts support this clone. The genes are TRBV7-2 and TRBJ1-6, with no clear D. Between the trimmed V and J ends, which lost 1 base and 9 bases, there was a span of 7 bases. Germline V gene sequence: CDR1 SGHTA, CDR2 FQGNSA. The CDR3 is made up of 13 amino acids. CDR3 sequence reads: CASSLVFLSPLHF. CDR3 nucleotide sequence: TGTGCCAGCAGCTTAGTCTTTCTTTCACCCCTCCACTTT.